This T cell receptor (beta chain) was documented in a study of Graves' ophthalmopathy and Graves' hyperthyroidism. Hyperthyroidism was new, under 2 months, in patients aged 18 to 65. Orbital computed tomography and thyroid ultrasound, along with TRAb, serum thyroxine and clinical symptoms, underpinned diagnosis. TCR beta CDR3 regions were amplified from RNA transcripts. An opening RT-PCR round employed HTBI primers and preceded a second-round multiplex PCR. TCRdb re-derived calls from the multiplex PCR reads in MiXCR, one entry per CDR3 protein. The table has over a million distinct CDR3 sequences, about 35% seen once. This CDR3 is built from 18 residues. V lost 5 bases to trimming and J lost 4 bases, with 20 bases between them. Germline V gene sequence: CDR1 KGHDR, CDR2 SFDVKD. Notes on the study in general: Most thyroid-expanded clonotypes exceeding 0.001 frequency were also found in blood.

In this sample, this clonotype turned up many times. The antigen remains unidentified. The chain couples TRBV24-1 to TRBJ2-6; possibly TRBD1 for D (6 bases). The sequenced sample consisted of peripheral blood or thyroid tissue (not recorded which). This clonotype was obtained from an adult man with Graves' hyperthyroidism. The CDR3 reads CATSVFPTGRKGANVLTF. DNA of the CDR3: TGTGCCACCAGTGTGTTTCCTACAGGGCGTAAGGGGGCCAACGTCCTGACTTTC.